This record concerns one T cell receptor (beta chain) sequence. The target antigen is unknown. The sample comes from a study of beta chain features in type 1 diabetes. Findings and limits, study-wide: Among type 1 diabetes patients, VDJ junctions had fewer insertions and more deletions. Shorter TCRB CDR3s, moderately but significantly so, were found in Type 1 diabetes patients in all four CD4+ subsets. There was a possibility that cDNA sequencing over-represented cells with high TCR expression.

The study reverse transcribed the entire isolated RNA, so it sequenced expressed TCRB transcripts. Generated by immunoSEQ multiplex PCR, the TCRdb table keeps only in-frame clones and is missing some. This table holds about 140,000 clones, approximately 9.8% found once. CDR1 is ENHRY, CDR2 SYGVKD, per germline. This CDR3 contains 16 residues. The V gene end was trimmed by 3 bases and the J gene end by 1 base; junction bases not matched to a gene: 3. The authors sorted CD4+ naive, central memory, regulatory and stem cell-like memory cells via CD45RO/CCR7/CD25/CD127/CD95/CD27. The receptor comes from a woman in her 40s in good health. The sample comprised central memory CD4+ T cells from blood. The gene calls are TRBV10-3 and TRBJ2-5, with 12 bases aligning to TRBD2. This chain's CDR3 is CAISDPSGGAQETQYF. CDR3 sequence (DNA): TGTGCCATCAGTGACCCTAGCGGGGGGGCCCAAGAGACCCAGTACTTC.